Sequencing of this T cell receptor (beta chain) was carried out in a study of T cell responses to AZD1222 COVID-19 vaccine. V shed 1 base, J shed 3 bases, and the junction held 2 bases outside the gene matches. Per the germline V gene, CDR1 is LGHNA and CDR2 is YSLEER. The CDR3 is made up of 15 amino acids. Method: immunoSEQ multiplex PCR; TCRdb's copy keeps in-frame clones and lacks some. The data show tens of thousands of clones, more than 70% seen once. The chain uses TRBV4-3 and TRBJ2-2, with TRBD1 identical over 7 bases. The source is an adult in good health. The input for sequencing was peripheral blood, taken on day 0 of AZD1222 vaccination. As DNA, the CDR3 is TGCGCCAGCAGCCAAGTCGACAGGGACACCGGGGAGCTGTTTTTT. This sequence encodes CASSQVDRDTGELFF.